This is a list of T cell receptor beta chains from one sample in a study of shared clonotypes between healthy human individuals. Sequencing used immunoSEQ multiplex PCR; TCRdb keeps in-frame clones, though not all of them. The sample lists 850,000 to 1,200,000 clones, about 70% seen once, with approximately 1.5% in the top ten. The sample consisted of memory CD4+ T cells sorted from blood. These receptors all stem from a man between 18 and 29 years old in good health. Both conserved end residues are trimmed from each CDR3.

j_call | v_call | cdr3_aa
TRBJ2-7 | TRBV4-3 | ASSQGVGGTYEQY
TRBJ1-2 | TRBV28 | ASSLGARAGYT
TRBJ2-2 | TRBV6-1 | ASSAPVYTGELF
TRBJ2-2 | TRBV28 | ASDEQRAGELF
TRBJ2-7 | TRBV6-6 | ASSLAGGSYEQY
TRBJ1-2 | TRBV5-1 | ASSLPFGGYT
TRBJ1-2 | TRBV6-1 | ASSGTHNYGYT
TRBJ2-3 | TRBV29-1 | SASGTPSNTQY
TRBJ2-7 | TRBV5-1 | ASSLVSPSYEQY
TRBJ1-2 | TRBV27 | ASRGGNYGYT
TRBJ2-3 | TRBV7-9 | ASSPPPGMSTDTQY
TRBJ1-1 | TRBV5-6 | ASSMDREWDTEAF